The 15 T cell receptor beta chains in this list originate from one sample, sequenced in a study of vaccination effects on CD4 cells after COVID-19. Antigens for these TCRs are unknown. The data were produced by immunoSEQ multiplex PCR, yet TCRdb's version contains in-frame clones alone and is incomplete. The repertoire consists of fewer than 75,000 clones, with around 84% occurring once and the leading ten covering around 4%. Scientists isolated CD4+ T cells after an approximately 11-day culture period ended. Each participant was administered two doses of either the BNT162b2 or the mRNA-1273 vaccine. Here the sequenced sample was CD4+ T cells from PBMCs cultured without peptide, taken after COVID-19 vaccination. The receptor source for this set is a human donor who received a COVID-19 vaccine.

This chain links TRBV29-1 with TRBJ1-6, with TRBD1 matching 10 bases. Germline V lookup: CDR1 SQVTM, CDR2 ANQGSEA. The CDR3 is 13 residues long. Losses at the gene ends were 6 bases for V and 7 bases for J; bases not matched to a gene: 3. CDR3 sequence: CSVRTGGNSPLHF. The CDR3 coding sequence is TGCAGCGTACGGACAGGGGGAAATTCACCCCTCCACTTT. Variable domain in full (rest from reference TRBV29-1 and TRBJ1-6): SAVISQKPSRDICQRGTSLTIQCQVDSQVTMMFWYRQQPGQSLTLIATANQGSEATYESGFVIDKFPISRPNLTFSTLTVSNMSPEDSSIYLCSVRTGGNSPLHFGNGTRLTVT.

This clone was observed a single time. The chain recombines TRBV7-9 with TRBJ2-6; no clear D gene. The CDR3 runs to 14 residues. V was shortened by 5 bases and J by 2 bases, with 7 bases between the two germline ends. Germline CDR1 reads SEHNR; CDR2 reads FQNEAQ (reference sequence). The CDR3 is CASSRTAGANVLTF. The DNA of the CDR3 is TGTGCCAGCAGCCGAACTGCTGGGGCCAACGTCCTGACTTTC.

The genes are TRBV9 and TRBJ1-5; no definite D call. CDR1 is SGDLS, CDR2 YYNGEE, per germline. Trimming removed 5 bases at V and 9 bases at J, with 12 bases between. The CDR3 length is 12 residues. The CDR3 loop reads CASSALEGPQHF. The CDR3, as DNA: TGTGCCAGCAGTGCCTTGGAGGGGCCCCAGCATTTT.

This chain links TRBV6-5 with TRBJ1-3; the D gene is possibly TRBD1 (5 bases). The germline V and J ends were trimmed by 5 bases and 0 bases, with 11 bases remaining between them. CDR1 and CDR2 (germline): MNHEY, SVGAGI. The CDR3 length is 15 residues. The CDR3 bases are TGTGCCAGCAGTCGGGGGGGGAGCTCTGGAAACACCATATATTTT. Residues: CASSRGGSSGNTIYF.

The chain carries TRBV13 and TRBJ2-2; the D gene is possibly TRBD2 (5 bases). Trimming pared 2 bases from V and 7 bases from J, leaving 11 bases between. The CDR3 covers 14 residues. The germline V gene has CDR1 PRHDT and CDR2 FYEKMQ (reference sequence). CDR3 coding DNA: TGTGCCAGCAGCTTATTGAGGGTCGGCGGGGAGCTGTTTTTT. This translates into CASSLLRVGGELFF.

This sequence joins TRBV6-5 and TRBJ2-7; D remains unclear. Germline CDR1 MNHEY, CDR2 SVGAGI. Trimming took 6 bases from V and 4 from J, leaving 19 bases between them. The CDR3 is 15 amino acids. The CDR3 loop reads CASRQTVFSLYEQYF. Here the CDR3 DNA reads TGTGCCAGCAGGCAAACGGTATTCTCATTGTACGAGCAGTACTTC.

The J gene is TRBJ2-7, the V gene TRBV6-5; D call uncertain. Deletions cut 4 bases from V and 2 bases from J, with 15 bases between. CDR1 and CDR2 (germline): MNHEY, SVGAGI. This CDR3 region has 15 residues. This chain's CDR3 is CASSSSHVYPYEQYF. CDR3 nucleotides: TGTGCCAGCAGTTCATCCCATGTGTACCCCTACGAGCAGTACTTC.

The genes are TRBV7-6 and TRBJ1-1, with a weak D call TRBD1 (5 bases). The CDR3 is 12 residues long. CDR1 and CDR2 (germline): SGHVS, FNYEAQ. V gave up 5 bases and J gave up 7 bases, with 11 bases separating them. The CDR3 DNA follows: TGTGCCAGCAGCAAAAGGGACGGTGAAGCTTTCTTT. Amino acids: CASSKRDGEAFF.

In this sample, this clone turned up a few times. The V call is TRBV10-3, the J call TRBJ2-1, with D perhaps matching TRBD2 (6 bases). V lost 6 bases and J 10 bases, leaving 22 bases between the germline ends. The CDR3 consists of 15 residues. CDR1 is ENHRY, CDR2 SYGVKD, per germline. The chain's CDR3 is CAISHTLEGMGEQFF. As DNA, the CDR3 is TGTGCCATCAGCCACACGTTGGAGGGGATGGGGGAGCAGTTCTTC.

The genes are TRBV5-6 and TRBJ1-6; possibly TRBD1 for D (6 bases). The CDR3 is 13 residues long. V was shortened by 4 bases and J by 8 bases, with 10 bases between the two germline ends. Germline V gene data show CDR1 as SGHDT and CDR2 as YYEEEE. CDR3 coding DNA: TGTGCCAGCAGCACCAACAGGGATTCACCCCTCCACTTT. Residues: CASSTNRDSPLHF.

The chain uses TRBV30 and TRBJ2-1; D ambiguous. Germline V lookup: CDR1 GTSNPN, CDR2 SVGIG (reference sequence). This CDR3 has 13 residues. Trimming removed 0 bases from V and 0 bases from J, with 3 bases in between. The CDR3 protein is CAWSVDSYNEQFF. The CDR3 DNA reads TGTGCCTGGAGTGTAGACTCCTACAATGAGCAGTTCTTC. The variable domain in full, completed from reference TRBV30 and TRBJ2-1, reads SQTIHQWPATLVQPVGSPLSLECTVEGTSNPNLYWYRQAAGRGLQLLFYSVGIGQISSEVPQNLSASRPQDRQFILSSKKLLLSDSGFYLCAWSVDSYNEQFFGPGTRLTVL.

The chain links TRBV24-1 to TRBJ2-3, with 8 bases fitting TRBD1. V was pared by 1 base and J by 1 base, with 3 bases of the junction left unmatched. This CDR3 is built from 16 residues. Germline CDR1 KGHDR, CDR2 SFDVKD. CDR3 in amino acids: CATSDLGRGRTDTQYF. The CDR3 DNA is TGTGCCACCAGTGATTTAGGCAGGGGGCGCACAGATACGCAGTATTTT.

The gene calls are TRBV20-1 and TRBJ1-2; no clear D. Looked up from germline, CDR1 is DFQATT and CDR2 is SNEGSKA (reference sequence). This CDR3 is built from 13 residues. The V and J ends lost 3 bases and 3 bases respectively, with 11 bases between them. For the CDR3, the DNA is TGCAGTGCTAGTAGTCAGATCGACTATGGCTACACCTTC. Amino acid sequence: CSASSQIDYGYTF.

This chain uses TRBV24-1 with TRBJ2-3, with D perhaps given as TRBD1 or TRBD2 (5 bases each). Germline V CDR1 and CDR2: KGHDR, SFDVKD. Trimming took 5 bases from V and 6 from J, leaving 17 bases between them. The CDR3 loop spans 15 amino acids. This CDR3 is CATSARDGSKDTQYF. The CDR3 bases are TGTGCCACCAGTGCTCGGGACGGTAGTAAGGATACGCAGTATTTT.

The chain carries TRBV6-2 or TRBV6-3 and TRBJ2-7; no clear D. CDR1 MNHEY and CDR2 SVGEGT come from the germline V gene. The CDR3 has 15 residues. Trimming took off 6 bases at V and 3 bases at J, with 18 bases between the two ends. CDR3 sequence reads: CASSTLYPPVYEQYF. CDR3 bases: TGTGCCAGCAGCACCCTCTATCCCCCGGTCTACGAGCAGTACTTC.